This section outlines one T cell receptor (beta chain) sequence together with its context. The antigen remains unidentified. The CDR3 regions of TCR beta were amplified from RNA transcripts. A first-round RT-PCR of the TCR CDR3 used the HTBI primer set. TCRdb processed the multiplex PCR reads anew with MiXCR; each CDR3 protein has one entry. This table holds some 560,000 distinct CDR3 sequences, about 14% found once. Germline V gene data show CDR1 as MGHDK and CDR2 as SYGVNS. This CDR3 has 15 amino acids. V gave up 2 bases and J gave up 4 bases, with 13 bases separating them. This sample was included in a study of T cells in Graves' hyperthyroidism and ophthalmopathy. Findings and limits, study-wide: Ophthalmopathy was distinguished from stable hyperthyroidism by 13 V-J signatures.

Absent ophthalmopathy progression within 18 months defined stable Graves' hyperthyroidism. Uncontrolled infection, other autoimmune disease, pregnancy and lactation each barred patients from inclusion. Based on clinical symptoms, serum thyroxine and TRAb, thyroid ultrasound and orbital computed tomography, diagnoses were reached. The sequenced sample was blood. The V and J genes are TRBV25-1 and TRBJ2-3, with unresolved D. The sequence was collected from a woman between 40 and 55 years old with Graves' hyperthyroidism. CDR3: CASSERPDLSDTQYF. The CDR3 region has the DNA TGTGCCAGCAGTGAACGACCCGATTTGTCAGATACGCAGTATTTT.